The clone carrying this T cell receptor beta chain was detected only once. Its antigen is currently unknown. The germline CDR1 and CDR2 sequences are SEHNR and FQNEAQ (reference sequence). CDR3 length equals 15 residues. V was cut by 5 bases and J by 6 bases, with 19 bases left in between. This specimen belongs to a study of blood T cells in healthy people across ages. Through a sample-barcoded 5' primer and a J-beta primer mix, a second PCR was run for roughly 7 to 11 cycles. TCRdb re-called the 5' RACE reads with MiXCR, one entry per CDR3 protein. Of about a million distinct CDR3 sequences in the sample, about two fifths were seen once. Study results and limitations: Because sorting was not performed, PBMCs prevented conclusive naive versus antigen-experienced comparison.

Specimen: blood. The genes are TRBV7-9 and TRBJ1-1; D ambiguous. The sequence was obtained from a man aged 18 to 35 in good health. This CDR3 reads CASSPGEAGRAEAFF. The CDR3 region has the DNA TGTGCCAGCAGCCCCGGGGAAGCCGGGCGCGCTGAAGCTTTCTTT.